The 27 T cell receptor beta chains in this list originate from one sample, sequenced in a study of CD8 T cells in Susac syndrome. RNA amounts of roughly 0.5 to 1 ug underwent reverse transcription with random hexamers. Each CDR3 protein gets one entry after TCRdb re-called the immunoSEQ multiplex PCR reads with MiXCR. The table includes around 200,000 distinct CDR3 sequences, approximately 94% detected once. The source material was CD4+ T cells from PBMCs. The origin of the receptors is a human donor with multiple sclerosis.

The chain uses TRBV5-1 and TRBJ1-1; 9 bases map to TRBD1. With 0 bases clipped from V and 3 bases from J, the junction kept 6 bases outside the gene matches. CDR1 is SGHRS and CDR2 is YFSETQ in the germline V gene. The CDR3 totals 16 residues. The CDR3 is CASSLGDRVLDTEAFF. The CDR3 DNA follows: TGCGCCAGCAGCTTGGGGGACAGGGTGCTGGACACTGAAGCTTTCTTT.

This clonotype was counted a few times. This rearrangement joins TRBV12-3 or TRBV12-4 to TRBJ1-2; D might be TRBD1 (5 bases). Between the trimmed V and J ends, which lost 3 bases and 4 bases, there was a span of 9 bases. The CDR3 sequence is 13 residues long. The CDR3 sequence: CASSLDGGYGYTF. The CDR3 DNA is TGTGCCAGCAGTTTGGACGGGGGCTATGGCTACACCTTC.

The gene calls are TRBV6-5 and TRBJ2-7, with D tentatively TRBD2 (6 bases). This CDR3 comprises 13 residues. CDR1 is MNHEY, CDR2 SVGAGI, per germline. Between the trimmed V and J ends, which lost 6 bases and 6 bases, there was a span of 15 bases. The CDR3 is CASRRSGPGEQYF. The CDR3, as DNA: TGTGCCAGCAGACGAAGCGGGCCGGGCGAGCAGTACTTC.

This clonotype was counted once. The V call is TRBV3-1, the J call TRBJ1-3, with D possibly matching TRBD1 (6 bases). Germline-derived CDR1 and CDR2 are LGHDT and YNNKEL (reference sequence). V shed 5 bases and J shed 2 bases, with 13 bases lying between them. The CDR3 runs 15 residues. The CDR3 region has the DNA TGTGCCAGCAGCGTTACCAGGGGACCTGGAAACACCATATATTTT. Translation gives CASSVTRGPGNTIYF.

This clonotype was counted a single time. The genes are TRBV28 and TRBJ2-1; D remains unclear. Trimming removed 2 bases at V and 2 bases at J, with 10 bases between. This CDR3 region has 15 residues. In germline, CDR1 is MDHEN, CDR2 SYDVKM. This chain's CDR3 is CASSLTSRTYNEQFF. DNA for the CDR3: TGTGCCAGCAGTTTAACATCCAGGACCTACAATGAGCAGTTCTTC.

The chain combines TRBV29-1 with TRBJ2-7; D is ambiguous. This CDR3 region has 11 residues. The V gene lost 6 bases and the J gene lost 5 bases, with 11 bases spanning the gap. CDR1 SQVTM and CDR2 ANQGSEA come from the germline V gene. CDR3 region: CSVESYDEQYF. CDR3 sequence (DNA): TGCAGCGTGGAAAGTTATGACGAGCAGTACTTC.

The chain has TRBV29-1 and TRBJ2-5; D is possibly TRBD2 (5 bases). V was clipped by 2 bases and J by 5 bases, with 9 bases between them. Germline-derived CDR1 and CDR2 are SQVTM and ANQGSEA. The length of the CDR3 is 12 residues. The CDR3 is CSVETAGETQYF. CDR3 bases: TGCAGCGTTGAAACGGCGGGTGAGACCCAGTACTTC.

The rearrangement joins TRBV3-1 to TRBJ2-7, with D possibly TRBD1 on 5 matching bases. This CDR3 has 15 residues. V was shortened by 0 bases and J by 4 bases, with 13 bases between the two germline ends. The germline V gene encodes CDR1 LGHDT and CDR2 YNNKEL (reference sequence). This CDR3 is CASSQDRAGRYEQYF. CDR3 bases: TGTGCCAGCAGCCAAGATCGGGCAGGGCGGTACGAGCAGTACTTC.

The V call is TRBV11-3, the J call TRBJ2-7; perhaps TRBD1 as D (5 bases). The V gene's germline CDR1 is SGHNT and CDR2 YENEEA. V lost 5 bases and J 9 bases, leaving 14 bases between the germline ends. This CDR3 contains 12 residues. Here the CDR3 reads CASSPDGASQYF. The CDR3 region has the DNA TGTGCCAGCAGCCCGGATGGGGCGTCGCAGTACTTC. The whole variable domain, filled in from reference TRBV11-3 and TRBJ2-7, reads EAGVVQSPRYKIIEKKQPVAFWCNPISGHNTLYWYLQNLGQGPELLIRYENEEAVDDSQLPKDRFSAERLKGVDSTLKIQPAELGDSAVYLCASSPDGASQYFGPGTRLTVT.

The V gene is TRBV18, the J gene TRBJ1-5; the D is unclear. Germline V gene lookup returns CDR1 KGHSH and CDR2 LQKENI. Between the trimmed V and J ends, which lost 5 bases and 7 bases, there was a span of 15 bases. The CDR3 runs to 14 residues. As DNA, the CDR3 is TGTGCCAGCTCAGCCGACCTAGGCTGGCAGCCCCAGCATTTT. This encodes CASSADLGWQPQHF.

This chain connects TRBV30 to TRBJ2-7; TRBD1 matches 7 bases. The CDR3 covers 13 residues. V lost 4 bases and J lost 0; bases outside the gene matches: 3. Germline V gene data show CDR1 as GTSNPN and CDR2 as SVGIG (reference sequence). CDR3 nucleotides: TGTGCCTGGAATAGGGGGCTCTCCTACGAGCAGTACTTC. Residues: CAWNRGLSYEQYF.

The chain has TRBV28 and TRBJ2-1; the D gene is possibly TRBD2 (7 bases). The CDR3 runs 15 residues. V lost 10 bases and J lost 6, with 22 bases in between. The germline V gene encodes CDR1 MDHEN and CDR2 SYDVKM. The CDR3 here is CATNSGGGPPNEQFF. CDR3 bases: TGTGCCACCAACTCAGGCGGGGGCCCACCCAATGAGCAGTTCTTC.

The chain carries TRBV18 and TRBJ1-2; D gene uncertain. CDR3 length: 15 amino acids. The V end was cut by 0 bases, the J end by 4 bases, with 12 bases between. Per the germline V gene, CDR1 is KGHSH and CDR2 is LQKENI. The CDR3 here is CASSPPSGRPYGYTF. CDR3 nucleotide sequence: TGTGCCAGCTCACCACCGTCTGGGCGGCCCTATGGCTACACCTTC.

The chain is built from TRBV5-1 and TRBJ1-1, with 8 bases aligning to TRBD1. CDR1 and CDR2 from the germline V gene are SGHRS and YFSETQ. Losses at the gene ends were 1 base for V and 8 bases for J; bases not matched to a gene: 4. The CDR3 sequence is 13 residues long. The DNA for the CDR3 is TGCGCCAGCAGCTTGACTTGGGACAGGGAAGCTTTCTTT. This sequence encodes CASSLTWDREAFF.

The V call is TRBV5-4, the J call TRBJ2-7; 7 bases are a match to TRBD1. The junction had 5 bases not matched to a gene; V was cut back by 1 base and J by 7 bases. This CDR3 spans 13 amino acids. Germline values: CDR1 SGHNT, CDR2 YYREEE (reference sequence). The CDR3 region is CASSLKDRWEQYF. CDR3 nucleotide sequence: TGTGCCAGCAGCTTGAAGGACAGGTGGGAGCAGTACTTC.

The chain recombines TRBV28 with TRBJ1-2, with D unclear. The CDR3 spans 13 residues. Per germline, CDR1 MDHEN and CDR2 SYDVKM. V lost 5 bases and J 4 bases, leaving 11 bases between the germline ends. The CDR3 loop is CASSPSLVYGYTF. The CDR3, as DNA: TGTGCCAGCAGTCCCTCTTTGGTCTATGGCTACACCTTC.

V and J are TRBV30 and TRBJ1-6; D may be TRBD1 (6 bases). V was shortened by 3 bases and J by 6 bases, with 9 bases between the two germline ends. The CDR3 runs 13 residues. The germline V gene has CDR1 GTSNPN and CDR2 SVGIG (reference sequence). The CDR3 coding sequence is TGTGCCTGGAGGGACAGTTTTAATTCACCCCTCCACTTT. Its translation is CAWRDSFNSPLHF.

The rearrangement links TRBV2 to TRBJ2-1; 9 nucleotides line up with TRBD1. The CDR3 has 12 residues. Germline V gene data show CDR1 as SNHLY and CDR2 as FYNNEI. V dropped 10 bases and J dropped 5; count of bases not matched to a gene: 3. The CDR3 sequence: CATRQGDNEQFF. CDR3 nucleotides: TGTGCCACCCGACAGGGGGACAATGAGCAGTTCTTC.

CDR3 sequence: CAWSRMVGTGELFF. The DNA of the CDR3 is TGTGCCTGGAGTAGGATGGTTGGAACCGGGGAGCTGTTTTTT. V gene TRBV30 combines with J gene TRBJ2-2; D call uncertain. Germline values: CDR1 GTSNPN, CDR2 SVGIG (reference sequence). V lost 2 bases to trimming and J lost 5 bases, with 12 bases between them. The CDR3 consists of 14 residues. Looking up the rest from reference TRBV30 and TRBJ2-2 gives the full variable domain: SQTIHQWPATLVQPVGSPLSLECTVEGTSNPNLYWYRQAAGRGLQLLFYSVGIGQISSEVPQNLSASRPQDRQFILSSKKLLLSDSGFYLCAWSRMVGTGELFFGEGSRLTVL.

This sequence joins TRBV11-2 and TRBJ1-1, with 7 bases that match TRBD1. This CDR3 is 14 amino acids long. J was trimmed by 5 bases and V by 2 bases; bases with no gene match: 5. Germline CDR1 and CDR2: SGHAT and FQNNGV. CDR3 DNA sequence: TGTGCCAGCAGCTTACAGCAGGGGGAGACTGAAGCTTTCTTT. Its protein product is CASSLQQGETEAFF.

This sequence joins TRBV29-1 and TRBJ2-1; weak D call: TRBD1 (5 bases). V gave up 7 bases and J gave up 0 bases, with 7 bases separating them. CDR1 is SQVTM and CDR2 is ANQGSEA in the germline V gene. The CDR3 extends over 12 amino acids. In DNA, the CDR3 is TGCAGCGGACAGAGCTCCTACAATGAGCAGTTCTTC. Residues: CSGQSSYNEQFF.

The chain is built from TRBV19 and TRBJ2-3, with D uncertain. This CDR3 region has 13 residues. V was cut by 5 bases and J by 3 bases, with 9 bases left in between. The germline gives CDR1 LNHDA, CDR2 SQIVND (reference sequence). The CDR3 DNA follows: TGTGCCAGTAGTCCTCGCCGGACAGATACGCAGTATTTT. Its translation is CASSPRRTDTQYF.

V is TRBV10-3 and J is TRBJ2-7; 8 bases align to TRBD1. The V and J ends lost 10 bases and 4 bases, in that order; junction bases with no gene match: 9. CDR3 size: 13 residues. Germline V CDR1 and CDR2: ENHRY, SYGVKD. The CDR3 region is CATYGQGAYEQYF. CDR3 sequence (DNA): TGTGCCACCTACGGACAGGGAGCGTACGAGCAGTACTTC.

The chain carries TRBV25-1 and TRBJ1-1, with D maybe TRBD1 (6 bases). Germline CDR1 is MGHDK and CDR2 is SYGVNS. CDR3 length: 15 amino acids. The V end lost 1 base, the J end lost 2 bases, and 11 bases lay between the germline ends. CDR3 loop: CASSELGGANTEAFF. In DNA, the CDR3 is TGTGCCAGCAGTGAATTGGGGGGGGCAAACACTGAAGCTTTCTTT.

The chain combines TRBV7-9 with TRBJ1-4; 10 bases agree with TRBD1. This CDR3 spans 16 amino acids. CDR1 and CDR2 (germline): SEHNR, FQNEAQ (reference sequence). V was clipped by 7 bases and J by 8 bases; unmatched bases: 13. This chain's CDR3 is CASTRTGGQLWEKLFF. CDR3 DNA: TGTGCCAGCACGCGGACAGGGGGTCAATTGTGGGAAAAACTGTTTTTT.

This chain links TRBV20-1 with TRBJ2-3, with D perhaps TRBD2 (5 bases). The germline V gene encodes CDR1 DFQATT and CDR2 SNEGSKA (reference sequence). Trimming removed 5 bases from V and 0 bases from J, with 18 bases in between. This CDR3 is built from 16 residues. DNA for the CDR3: TGCAGTGCTGCCCGACCCACTAGAACTAGCACAGATACGCAGTATTTT. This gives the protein CSAARPTRTSTDTQYF.

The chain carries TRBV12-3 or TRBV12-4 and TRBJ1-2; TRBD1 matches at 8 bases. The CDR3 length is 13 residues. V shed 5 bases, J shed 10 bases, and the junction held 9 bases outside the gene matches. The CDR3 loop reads CASSPGGTGVYTF. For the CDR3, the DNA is TGTGCCAGCAGTCCGGGGGGGACAGGAGTCTACACCTTC.